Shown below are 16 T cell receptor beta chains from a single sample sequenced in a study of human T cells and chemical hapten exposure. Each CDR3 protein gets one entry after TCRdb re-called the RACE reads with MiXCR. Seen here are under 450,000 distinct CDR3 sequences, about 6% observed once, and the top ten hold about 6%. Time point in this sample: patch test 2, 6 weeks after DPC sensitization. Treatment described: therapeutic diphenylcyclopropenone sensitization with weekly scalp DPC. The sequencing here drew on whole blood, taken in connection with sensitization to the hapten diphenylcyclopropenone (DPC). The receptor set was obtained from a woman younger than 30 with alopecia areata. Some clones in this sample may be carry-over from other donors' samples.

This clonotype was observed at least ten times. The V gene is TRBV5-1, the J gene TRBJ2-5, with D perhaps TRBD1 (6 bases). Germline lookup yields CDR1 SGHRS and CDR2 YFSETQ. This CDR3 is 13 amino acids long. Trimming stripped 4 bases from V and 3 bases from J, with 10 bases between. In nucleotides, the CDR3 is TGCGCCAGCAGCCAACAGGGCGAAGAGACCCAGTACTTC. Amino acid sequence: CASSQQGEETQYF.

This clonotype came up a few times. For the CDR3, the DNA is TGTGCCAGCAGTTTAAGGGCGGCGGCTGGCTACACCTTC. Translated: CASSLRAAAGYTF. The rearrangement links TRBV12-3 or TRBV12-4 to TRBJ1-2; D ambiguous. Deletions cut 2 bases from V and 7 bases from J, with 11 bases between. The CDR3 covers 13 residues.

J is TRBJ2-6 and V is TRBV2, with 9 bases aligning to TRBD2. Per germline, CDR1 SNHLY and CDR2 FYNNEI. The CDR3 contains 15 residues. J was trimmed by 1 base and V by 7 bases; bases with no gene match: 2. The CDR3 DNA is TGTGCCAGCAAGCGGGGGGTGTCTGGGGCCAACGTCCTGACTTTC. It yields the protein CASKRGVSGANVLTF.

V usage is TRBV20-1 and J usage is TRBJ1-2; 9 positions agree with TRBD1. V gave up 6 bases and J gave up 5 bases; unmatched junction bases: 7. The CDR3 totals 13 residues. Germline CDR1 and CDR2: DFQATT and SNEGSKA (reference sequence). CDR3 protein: CSAMDRGGYGYTF. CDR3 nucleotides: TGCAGTGCAATGGACAGGGGAGGATATGGCTACACCTTC.

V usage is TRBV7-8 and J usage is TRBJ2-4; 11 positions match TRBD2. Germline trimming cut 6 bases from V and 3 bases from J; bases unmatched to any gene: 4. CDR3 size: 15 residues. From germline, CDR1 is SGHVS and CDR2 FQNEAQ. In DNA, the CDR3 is TGTGCCAGCAGTATTAGCGGGGGGGTCAAAAACATTCAGTACTTC. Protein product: CASSISGGVKNIQYF.

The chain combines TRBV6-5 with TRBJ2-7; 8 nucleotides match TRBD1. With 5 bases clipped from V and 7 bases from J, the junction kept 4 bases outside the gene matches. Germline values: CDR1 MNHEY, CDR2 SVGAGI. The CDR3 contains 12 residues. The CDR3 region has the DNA TGTGCCAGCAGTAACGGACAGGGTGAGCAGTACTTC. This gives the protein CASSNGQGEQYF.

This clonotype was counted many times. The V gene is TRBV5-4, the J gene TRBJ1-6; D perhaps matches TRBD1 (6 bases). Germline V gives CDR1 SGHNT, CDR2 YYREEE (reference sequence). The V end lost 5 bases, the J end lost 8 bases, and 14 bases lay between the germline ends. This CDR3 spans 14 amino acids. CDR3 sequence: CASRTGAMDSPLHF. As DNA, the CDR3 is TGTGCCAGCAGAACGGGGGCTATGGATTCACCCCTCCACTTT.

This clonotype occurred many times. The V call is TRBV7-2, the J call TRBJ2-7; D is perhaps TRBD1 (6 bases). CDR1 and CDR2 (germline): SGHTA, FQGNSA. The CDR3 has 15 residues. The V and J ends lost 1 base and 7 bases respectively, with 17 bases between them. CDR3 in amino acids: CASSLGQGLKWEQYF. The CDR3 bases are TGTGCCAGCAGCTTAGGTCAGGGGTTAAAATGGGAGCAGTACTTC.

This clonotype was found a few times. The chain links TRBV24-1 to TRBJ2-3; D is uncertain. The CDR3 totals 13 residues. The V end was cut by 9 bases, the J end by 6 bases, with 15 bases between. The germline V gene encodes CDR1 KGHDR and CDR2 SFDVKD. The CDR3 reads CATARRAADTQYF. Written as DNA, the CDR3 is TGTGCCACCGCGCGACGGGCGGCGGATACGCAGTATTTT.

CDR3 region: CASNGQALNEKLFF. The CDR3 nucleotides are TGTGCCAGCAACGGACAGGCCCTCAATGAAAAACTGTTTTTT. V usage is TRBV2 and J usage is TRBJ1-4, with 7 bases fitting TRBD1. V was clipped by 7 bases and J by 5 bases; unmatched bases: 7. Germline CDR1 SNHLY, CDR2 FYNNEI. The CDR3 is 14 amino acids.

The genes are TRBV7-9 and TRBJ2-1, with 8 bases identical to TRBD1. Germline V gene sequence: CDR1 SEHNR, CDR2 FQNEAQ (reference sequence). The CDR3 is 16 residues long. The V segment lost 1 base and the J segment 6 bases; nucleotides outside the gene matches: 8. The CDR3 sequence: CASSLVQGATSNEQFF. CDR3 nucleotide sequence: TGTGCCAGCAGCTTAGTGCAGGGGGCGACCAGCAATGAGCAGTTCTTC.

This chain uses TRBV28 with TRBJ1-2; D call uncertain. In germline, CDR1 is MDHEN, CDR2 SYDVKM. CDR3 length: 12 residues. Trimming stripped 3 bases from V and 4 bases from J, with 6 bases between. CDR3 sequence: CASSLWGYGYTF. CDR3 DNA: TGTGCCAGCAGTTTGTGGGGCTATGGCTACACCTTC.

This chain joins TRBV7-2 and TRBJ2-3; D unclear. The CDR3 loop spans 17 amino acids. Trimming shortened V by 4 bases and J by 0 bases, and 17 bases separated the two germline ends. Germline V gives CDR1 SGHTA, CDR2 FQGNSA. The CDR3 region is CASSYSGSHSSTDTQYF. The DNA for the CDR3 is TGTGCCAGCAGCTACTCTGGATCCCATTCAAGCACAGATACGCAGTATTTT.

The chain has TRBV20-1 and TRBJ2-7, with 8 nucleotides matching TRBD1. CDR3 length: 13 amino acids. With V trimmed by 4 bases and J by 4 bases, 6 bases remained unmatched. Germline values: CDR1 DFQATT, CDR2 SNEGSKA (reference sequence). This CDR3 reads CSANTGGPYEQYF. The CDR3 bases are TGCAGTGCTAATACAGGGGGGCCATACGAGCAGTACTTC.

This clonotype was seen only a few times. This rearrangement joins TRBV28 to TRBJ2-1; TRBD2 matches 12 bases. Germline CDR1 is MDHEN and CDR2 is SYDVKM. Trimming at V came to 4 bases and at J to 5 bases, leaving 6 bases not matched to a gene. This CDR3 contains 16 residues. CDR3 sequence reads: CASSYFLAGGNNEQFF. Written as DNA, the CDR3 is TGTGCCAGCAGTTATTTTCTAGCGGGGGGGAACAATGAGCAGTTCTTC.

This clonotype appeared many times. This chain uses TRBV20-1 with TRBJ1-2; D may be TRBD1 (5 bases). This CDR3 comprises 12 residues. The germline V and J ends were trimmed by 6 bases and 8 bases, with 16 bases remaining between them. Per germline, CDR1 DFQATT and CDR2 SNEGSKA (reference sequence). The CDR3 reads CSAHPDTLGYTF. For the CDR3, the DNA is TGCAGTGCCCATCCGGACACCCTAGGCTACACCTTC.